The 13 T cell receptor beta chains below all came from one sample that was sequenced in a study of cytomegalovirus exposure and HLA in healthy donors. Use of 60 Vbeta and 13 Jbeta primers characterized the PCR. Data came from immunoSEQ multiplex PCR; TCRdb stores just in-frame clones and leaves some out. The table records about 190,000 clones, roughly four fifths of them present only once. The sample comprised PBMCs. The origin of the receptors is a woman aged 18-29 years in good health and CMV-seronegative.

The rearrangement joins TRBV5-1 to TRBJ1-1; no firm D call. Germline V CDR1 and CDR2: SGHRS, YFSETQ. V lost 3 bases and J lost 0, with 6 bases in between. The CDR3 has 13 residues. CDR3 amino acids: CASSSGLNTEAFF. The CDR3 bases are TGCGCCAGCAGCTCGGGGTTGAACACTGAAGCTTTCTTT. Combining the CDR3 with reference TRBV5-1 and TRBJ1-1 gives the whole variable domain KAGVTQTPRYLIKTRGQQVTLSCSPISGHRSVSWYQQTPGQGLQFLFEYFSETQRNKGNFPGRFSGRQFSNSRSEMNVSTLELGDSALYLCASSSGLNTEAFFGQGTRLTVV.

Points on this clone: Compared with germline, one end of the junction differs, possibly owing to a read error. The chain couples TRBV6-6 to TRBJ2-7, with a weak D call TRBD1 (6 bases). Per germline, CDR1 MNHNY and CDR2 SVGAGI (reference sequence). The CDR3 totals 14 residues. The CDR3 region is CTSDRDRTGREQYF. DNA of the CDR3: TGTACCAGCGATAGGGATAGAACAGGGAGAGAGCAGTACTTC.

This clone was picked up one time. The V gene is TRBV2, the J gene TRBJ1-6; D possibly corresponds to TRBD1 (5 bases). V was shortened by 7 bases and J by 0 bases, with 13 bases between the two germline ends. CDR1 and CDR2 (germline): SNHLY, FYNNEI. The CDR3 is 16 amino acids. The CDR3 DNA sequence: TGTGCCAGCACTGGGGCCGCGAGCTCCTATAATTCACCCCTCCACTTT. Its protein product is CASTGAASSYNSPLHF.

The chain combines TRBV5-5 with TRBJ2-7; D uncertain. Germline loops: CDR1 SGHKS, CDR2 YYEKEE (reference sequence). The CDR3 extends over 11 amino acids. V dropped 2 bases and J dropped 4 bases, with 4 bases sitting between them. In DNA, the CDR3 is TGTGCCAGCAGCTTCGGGTACGAGCAGTACTTC. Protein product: CASSFGYEQYF.

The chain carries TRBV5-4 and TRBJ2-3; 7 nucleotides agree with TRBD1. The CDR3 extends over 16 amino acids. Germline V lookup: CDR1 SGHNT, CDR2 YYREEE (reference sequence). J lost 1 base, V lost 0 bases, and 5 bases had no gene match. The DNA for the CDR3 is TGTGCCAGCAGCTTGGCGACAGGGTTTCGCACAGATACGCAGTATTTT. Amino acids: CASSLATGFRTDTQYF.

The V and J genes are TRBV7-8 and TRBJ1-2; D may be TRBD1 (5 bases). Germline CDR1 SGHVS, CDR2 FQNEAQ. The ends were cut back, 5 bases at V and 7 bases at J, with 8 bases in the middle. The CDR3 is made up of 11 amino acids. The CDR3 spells CASSNQGGYTF. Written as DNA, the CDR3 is TGTGCCAGCAGCAATCAGGGTGGCTACACCTTC.

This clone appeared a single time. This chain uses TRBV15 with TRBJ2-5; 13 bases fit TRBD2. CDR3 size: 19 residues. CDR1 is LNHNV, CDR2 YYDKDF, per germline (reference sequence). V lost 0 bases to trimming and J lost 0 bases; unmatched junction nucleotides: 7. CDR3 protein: CATSREGTSGTSYQETQYF. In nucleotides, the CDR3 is TGTGCCACCAGCAGAGAGGGGACTAGCGGGACAAGCTACCAAGAGACCCAGTACTTC.

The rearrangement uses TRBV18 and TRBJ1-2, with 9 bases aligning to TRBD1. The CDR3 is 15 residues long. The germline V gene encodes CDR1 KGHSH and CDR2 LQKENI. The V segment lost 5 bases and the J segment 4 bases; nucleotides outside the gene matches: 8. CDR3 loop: CASSSGTGLGYGYTF. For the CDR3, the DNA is TGTGCCAGCTCATCCGGGACAGGGCTTGGCTATGGCTACACCTTC. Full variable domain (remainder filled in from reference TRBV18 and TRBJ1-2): NAGVMQNPRHLVRRRGQEARLRCSPMKGHSHVYWYRQLPEEGLKFMVYLQKENIIDESGMPKERFSAEFPKEGPSILRIQQVVRGDSAAYFCASSSGTGLGYGYTFGSGTRLTVV.

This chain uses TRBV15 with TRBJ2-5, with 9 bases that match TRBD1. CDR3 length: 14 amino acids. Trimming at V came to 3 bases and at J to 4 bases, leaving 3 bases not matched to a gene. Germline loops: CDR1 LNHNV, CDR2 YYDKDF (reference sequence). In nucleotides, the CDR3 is TGTGCCACCAGCAGCCTGGACAGGGGAGAGACCCAGTACTTC. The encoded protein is CATSSLDRGETQYF.

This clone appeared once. The CDR3 loop is CATSTGGDETQYF. For the CDR3, the DNA is TGTGCCACCTCAACAGGGGGCGATGAGACCCAGTACTTC. The chain is built from TRBV10-3 and TRBJ2-5; 9 bases fit TRBD1. The V segment lost 10 bases and the J segment 5 bases; nucleotides outside the gene matches: 8. This CDR3 is built from 13 residues. Per the germline V gene, CDR1 is ENHRY and CDR2 is SYGVKD.

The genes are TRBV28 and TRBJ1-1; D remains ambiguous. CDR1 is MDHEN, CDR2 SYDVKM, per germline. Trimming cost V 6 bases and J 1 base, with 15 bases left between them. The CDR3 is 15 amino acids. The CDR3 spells CASSQMGAQNTEAFF. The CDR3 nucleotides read TGTGCCAGCAGCCAGATGGGAGCTCAGAACACTGAAGCTTTCTTT.

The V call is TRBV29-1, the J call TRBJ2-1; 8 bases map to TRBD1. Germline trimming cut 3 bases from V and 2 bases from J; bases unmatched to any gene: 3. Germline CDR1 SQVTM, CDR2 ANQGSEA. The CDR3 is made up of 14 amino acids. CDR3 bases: TGCAGCGTTGAGACAGGGGCGGCCTACAATGAGCAGTTCTTC. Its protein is CSVETGAAYNEQFF.

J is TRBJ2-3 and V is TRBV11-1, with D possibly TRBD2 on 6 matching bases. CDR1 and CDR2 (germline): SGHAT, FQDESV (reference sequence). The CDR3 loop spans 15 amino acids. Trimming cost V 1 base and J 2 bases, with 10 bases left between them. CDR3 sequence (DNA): TGTGCCAGCAGCTTAGGGACGGGACTCACAGATACGCAGTATTTT. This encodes CASSLGTGLTDTQYF.